The text below deals with one TCR beta chain. This record belongs to a study of blood T cell repertoires in COVID-19. About the study: The United States, Italy and Spain supplied acute and convalescent COVID-19 samples. The analysed material was cDNA or gDNA that came from T cells, B-cell-depleted T cells, or PBMCs.

In the authors' methods: Amplification of reference gene primers provided the estimated nucleated cell counts. This table comes from immunoSEQ multiplex PCR, and its TCRdb copy is limited to in-frame clones, with some not included. The DNA gave D and trimming, while V, J and clone size come from that table. In the table there are almost 50,000 clones, roughly 90% of which are singletons. Germline CDR1 reads LGHDT; CDR2 reads YNNKEL (reference sequence). V dropped 4 bases and J dropped 9; count of bases not matched to a gene: 12. The CDR3 extends over 16 amino acids. The J gene is TRBJ2-1, the V gene TRBV3-1 (or the pseudogene TRBV3-2), with 10 positions matching TRBD2. The origin of this receptor is a human donor in a cohort sampled during active COVID-19. The source material was peripheral blood. The CDR3 DNA sequence: TGTGCCAGCAGCCTTGCCACTAGCGGGATCCTCGGTGAGCAGTTCTTC. This translates into CASSLATSGILGEQFF.